This entry lists 5 T cell receptor beta chains sequenced from one sample in a study of graft-versus-host responses after intestinal transplantation. Antigens for these TCRs are unknown. TCRdb's copy holds only in-frame clones and misses some; the assay was immunoSEQ multiplex PCR. The sample includes about 88,000 clones, approximately 94% of them seen just once. The material sequenced was unstimulated CD4+ T cells sorted from spleen or lymph node cells, taken before transplant. Receptors were obtained from a human donor who was the organ donor for an intestinal transplant.

The CDR3, as DNA: TGTGCCAGCAGCCTATCTAGCGGGGGGGCGGAATGGAATGAGCAGTTCTTC. Protein sequence: CASSLSSGGAEWNEQFF. The rearrangement joins TRBV4-2 to TRBJ2-1, with 12 bases matching TRBD2. Germline CDR1 LGHNA, CDR2 YNFKEQ. The CDR3 runs to 17 residues. The trim removed 4 bases at V and 7 bases at J, leaving 11 bases unmatched.

The V call is TRBV11-3, the J call TRBJ2-7; D is uncertain. V shed 5 bases and J shed 3 bases, with 11 bases lying between them. There are 13 residues in the CDR3. In germline, CDR1 is SGHNT, CDR2 YENEEA. The DNA of the CDR3 is TGTGCCAGCAGCGCAATTTTGGACTACGAGCAGTACTTC. This gives the protein CASSAILDYEQYF.

The chain uses TRBV7-8 and TRBJ2-7, with 7 positions matching TRBD1. CDR3 length equals 17 residues. Germline loops: CDR1 SGHVS, CDR2 FQNEAQ. J was trimmed by 3 bases and V by 5 bases; bases with no gene match: 16. This chain's CDR3 is CASSIPTGYKYGYEQYF. The CDR3, as DNA: TGTGCCAGCAGCATACCGACAGGGTACAAGTATGGCTACGAGCAGTACTTC.

The chain recombines TRBV5-6 with TRBJ2-6; D may match TRBD1 or TRBD2 (6 bases each). The CDR3 covers 18 residues. Germline V gene data show CDR1 as SGHDT and CDR2 as YYEEEE. The V and J ends lost 4 bases and 0 bases respectively, with 17 bases between them. The CDR3 DNA follows: TGTGCCAGCAGCCGAGGAGGGGGTTTGATCTCTGGGGCCAACGTCCTGACTTTC. Protein: CASSRGGGLISGANVLTF.

The chain uses TRBV28 and TRBJ2-3; D ambiguous. Germline assignment: CDR1 MDHEN and CDR2 SYDVKM. Trimming took off 7 bases at V and 1 base at J, with 15 bases between the two ends. The CDR3 loop spans 15 amino acids. The CDR3 DNA follows: TGTGCCAGCACCCGACGGGCGACACGCACAGATACGCAGTATTTT. As protein: CASTRRATRTDTQYF.